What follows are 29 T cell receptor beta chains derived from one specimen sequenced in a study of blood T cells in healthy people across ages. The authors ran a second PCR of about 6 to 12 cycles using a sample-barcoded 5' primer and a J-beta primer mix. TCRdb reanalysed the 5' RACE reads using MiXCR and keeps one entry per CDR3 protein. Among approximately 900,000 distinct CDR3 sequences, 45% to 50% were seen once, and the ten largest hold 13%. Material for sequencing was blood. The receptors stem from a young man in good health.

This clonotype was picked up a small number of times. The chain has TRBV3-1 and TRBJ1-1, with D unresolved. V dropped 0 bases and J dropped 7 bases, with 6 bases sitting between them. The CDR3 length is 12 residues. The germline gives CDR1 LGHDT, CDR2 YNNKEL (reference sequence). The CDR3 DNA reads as TGTGCCAGCAGCCAAGAGCCGGATGAAGCTTTCTTT. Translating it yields CASSQEPDEAFF.

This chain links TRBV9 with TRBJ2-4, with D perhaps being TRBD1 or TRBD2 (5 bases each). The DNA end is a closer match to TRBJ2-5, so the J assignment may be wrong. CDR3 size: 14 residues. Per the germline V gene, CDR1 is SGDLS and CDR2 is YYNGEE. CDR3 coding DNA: TGTGCCAGCAGCGTGAATTGGGGGTTAGAGACCCAGTACTTC. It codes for CASSVNWGLETQYF.

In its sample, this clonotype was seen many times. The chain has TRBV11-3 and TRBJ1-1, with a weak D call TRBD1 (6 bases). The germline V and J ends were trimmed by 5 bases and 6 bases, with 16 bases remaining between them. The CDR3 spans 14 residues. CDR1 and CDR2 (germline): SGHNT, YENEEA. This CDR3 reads CASSPGQNPSEAFF. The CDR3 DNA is TGTGCCAGCAGCCCAGGACAGAATCCCTCTGAAGCTTTCTTT.

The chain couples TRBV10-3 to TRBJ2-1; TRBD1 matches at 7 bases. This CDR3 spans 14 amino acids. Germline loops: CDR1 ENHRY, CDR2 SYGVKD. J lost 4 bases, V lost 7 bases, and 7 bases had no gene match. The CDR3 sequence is CAITGTATYNEQFF. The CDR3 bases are TGTGCCATCACCGGGACAGCAACATACAATGAGCAGTTCTTC.

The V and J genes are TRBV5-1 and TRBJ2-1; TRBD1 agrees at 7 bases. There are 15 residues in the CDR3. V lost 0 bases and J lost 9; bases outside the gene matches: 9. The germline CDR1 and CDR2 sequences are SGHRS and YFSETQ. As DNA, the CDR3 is TGCGCCAGCAGCTTGGTTGGGACAGCCATGAGTGAGCAGTTCTTC. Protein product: CASSLVGTAMSEQFF.

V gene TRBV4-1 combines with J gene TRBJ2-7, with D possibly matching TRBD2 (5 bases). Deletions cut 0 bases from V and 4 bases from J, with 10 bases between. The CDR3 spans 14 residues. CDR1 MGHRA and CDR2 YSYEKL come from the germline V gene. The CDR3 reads CASSQESPGYEQYF. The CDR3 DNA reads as TGCGCCAGCAGCCAAGAAAGCCCGGGGTACGAGCAGTACTTC.

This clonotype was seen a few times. This CDR3 reads CASSVKGENSPLHF. The CDR3 DNA sequence: TGTGCCAGCAGCGTCAAGGGGGAAAATTCACCCCTCCACTTT. The chain joins TRBV9 to TRBJ1-6; tentative D call: TRBD1 (6 bases). Trimming pared 2 bases from V and 7 bases from J, leaving 10 bases between. CDR1 SGDLS and CDR2 YYNGEE come from the germline V gene. CDR3 size: 14 residues.

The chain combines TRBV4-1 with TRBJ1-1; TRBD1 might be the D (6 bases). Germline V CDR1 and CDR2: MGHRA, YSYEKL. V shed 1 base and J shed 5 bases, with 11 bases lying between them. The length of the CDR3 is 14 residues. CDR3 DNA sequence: TGCGCCAGCAGCCAAGGATCAGGGGCAACTGAAGCTTTCTTT. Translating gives CASSQGSGATEAFF.

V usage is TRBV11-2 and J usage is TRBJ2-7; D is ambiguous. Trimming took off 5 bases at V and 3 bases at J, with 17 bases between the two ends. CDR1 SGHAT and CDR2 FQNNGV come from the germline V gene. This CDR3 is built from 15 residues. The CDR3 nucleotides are TGTGCCAGCAGCCTTACCGATGTCGGAGTCTACGAGCAGTACTTC. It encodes CASSLTDVGVYEQYF. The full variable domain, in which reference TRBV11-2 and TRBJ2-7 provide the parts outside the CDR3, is EAGVAQSPRYKIIEKRQSVAFWCNPISGHATLYWYQQILGQGPKLLIQFQNNGVVDDSQLPKDRFSAERLKGVDSTLKIQPAKLEDSAVYLCASSLTDVGVYEQYFGPGTRLTVT.

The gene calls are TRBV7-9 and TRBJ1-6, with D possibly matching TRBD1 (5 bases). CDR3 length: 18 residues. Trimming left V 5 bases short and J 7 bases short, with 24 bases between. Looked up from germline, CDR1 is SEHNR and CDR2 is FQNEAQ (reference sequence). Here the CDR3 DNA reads TGTGCCAGCAGCGACAAGGGGTCAAACCGGGCAGTAAATTCACCCCTCCACTTT. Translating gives CASSDKGSNRAVNSPLHF.

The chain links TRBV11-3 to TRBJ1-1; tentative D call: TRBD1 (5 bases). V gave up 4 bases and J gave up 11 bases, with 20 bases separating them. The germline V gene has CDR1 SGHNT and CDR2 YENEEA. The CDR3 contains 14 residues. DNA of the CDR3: TGTGCCAGCAGCTCCGAATGGAACGGGGGGGGGGCTTTCTTT. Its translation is CASSSEWNGGGAFF.

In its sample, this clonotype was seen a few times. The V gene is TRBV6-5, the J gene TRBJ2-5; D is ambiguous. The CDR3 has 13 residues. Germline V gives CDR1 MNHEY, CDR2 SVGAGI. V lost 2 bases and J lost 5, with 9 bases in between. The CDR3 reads CASSYVVGETQYF. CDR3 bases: TGTGCCAGCAGTTACGTGGTTGGGGAGACCCAGTACTTC.

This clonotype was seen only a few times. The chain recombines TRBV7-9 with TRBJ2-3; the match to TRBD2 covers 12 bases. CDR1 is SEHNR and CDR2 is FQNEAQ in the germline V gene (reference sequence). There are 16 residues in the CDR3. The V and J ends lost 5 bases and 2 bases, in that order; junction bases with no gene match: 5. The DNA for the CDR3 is TGTGCCAGCAGCCCCTGGACTAGCGGGGACACAGATACGCAGTATTTT. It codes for CASSPWTSGDTDTQYF.

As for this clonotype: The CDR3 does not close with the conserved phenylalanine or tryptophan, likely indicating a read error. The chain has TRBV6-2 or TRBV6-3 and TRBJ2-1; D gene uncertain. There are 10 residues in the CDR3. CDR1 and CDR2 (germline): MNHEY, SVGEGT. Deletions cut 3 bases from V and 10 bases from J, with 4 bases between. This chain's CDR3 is CASSYDEQFV. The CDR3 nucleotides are TGTGCCAGCAGTTATGACGAGCAGTTCGTC.

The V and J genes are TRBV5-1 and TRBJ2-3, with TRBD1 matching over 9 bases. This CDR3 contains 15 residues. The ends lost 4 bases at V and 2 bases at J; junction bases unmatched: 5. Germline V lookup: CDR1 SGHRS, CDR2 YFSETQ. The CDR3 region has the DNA TGCGCCAGCAGCACAGACAGGGGGGACACAGATACGCAGTATTTT. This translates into CASSTDRGDTDTQYF.

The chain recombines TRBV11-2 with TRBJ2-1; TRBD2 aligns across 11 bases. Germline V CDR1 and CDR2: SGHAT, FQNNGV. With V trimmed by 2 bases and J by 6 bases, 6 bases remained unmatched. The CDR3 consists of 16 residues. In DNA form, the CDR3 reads TGTGCCAGCAGCTTACGACTAGCGGGGTCGGGCAATGAGCAGTTCTTC. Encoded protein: CASSLRLAGSGNEQFF. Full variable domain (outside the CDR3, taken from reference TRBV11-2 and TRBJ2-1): EAGVAQSPRYKIIEKRQSVAFWCNPISGHATLYWYQQILGQGPKLLIQFQNNGVVDDSQLPKDRFSAERLKGVDSTLKIQPAKLEDSAVYLCASSLRLAGSGNEQFFGPGTRLTVL.

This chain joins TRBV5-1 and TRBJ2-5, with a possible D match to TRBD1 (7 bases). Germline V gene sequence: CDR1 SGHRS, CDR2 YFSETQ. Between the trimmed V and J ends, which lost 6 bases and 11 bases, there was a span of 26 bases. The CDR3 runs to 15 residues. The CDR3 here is CASTTGDLPGGEQYF. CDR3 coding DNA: TGCGCCAGCACAACAGGGGACCTTCCTGGCGGGGAGCAGTACTTC.

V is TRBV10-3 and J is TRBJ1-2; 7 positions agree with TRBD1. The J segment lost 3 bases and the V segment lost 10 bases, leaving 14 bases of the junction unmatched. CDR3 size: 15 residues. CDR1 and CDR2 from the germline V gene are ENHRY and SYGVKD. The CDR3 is CATAITGERDYGYTF. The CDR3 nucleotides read TGTGCCACTGCTATCACAGGGGAAAGGGACTATGGCTACACCTTC.

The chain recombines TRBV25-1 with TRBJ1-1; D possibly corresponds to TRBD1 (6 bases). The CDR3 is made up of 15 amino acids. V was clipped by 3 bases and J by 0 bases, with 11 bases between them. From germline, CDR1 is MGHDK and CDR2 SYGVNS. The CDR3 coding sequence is TGTGCCAGCAGTGATTCCAGGGGCATGAACACTGAAGCTTTCTTT. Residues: CASSDSRGMNTEAFF.

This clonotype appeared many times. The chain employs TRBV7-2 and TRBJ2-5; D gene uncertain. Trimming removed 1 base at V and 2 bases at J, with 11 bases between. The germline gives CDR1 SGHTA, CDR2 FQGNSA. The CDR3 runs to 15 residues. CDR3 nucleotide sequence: TGTGCCAGCAGCTTAGGCGGCCCAGGTCAAGAGACCCAGTACTTC. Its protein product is CASSLGGPGQETQYF. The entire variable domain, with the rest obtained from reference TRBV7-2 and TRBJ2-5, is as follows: GAGVSQSPSNKVTEKGKDVELRCDPISGHTALYWYRQSLGQGLEFLIYFQGNSAPDKSGLPSDRFSAERTGGSVSTLTIQRTQQEDSAVYLCASSLGGPGQETQYFGPGTRLLVL.

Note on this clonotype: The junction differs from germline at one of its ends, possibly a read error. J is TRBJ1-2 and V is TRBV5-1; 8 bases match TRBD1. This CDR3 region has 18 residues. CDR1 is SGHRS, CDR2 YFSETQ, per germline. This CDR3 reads CASSLGQGRLKANYGHTF. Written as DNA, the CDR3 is TGCGCCAGCAGCTTGGGACAGGGGAGGCTGAAAGCTAACTATGGCCACACCTTC.

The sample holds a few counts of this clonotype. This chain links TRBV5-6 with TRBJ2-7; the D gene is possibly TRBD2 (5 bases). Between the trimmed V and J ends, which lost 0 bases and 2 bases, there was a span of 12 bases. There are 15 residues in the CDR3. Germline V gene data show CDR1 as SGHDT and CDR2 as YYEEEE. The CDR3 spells CASSLGPGYTYEQYF. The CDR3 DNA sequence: TGTGCCAGCAGCTTGGGGCCGGGATATACCTACGAGCAGTACTTC.

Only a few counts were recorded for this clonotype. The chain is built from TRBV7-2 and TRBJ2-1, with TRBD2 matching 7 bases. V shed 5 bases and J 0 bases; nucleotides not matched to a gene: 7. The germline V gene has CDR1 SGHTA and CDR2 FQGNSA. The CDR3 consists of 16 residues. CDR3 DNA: TGTGCCAGCAGCCCCCGGACTAGTGCCTCCTACAATGAGCAGTTCTTC. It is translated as CASSPRTSASYNEQFF.

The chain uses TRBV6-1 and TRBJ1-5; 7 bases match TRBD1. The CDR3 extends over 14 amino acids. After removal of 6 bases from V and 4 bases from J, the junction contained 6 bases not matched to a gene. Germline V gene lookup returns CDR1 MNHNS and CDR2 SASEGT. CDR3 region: CASSAGQLNQPQHF. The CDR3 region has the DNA TGTGCCAGCAGCGCGGGACAGCTAAATCAGCCCCAGCATTTT.

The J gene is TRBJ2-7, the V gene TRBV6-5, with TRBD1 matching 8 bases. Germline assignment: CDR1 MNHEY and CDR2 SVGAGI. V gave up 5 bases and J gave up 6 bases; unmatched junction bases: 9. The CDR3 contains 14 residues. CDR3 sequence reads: CASSREDRVREQYF. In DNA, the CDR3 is TGTGCCAGCAGTCGAGAGGACAGGGTTCGCGAGCAGTACTTC.

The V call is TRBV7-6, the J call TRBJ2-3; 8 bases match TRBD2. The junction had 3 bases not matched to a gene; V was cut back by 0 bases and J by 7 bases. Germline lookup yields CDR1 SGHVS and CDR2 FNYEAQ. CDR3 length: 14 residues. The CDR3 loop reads CASSLAGGANTQYF. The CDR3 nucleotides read TGTGCCAGCAGCTTAGCCGGGGGGGCGAATACGCAGTATTTT.

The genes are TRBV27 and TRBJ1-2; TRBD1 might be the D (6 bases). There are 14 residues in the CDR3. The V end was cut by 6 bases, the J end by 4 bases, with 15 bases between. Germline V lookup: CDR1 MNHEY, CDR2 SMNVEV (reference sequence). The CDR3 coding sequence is TGTGCCAGCAGGTCTACAGGGAATTCCTATGGCTACACCTTC. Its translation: CASRSTGNSYGYTF.

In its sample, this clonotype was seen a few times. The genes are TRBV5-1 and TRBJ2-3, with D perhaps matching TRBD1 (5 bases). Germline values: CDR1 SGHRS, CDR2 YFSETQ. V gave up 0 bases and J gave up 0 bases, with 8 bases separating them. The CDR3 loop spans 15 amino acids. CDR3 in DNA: TGCGCCAGCAGCTTGGACCCAGGGAGCACAGATACGCAGTATTTT. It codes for CASSLDPGSTDTQYF.

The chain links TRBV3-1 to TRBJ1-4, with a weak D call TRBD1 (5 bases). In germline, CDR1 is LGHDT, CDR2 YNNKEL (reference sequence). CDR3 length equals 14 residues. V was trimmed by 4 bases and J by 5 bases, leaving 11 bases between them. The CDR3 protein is CASSLTHRNEKLFF. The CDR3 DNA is TGTGCCAGCAGCCTGACCCACAGGAATGAAAAACTGTTTTTT.